Shown below are 31 T cell receptor beta chains from a single sample sequenced in a study of cytomegalovirus exposure and HLA in healthy donors (dated by TCRdb to about 2017). Library preparation employed the immunoSEQ multiplex PCR assay. The multiplex PCR relied on a mix of 60 forward primers for TCR Vbeta segments and 13 reverse primers for TCR Jbeta segments. In TCRdb, the immuneACCESS table is reduced to in-frame sequences with V and J assigned. These tables do not hold every clone; where another copy was compared, an unresolved V gene accounts for under half, and the others remain unexplained. The sample records roughly 140,000 clones, roughly 70% of which are singletons. Of the sample, roughly 4.7% falls within the top ten clones. The sequencing input was PBMCs. These receptors originate from a man aged 60 to 75 in good health and CMV-seronegative.

The chain carries TRBV10-3 and TRBJ2-7, with a weak D call TRBD1 (5 bases). Trimming pared 5 bases from V and 4 bases from J, leaving 6 bases between. The CDR3 totals 11 residues. Per germline, CDR1 ENHRY and CDR2 SYGVKD. CDR3 bases: TGTGCCATCAGTCCAGGGTACGAGCAGTACTTC. As protein: CAISPGYEQYF.

This clone appeared once. V gene TRBV2 combines with J gene TRBJ1-3; the D gene is possibly TRBD1 (5 bases). With 5 bases removed from V and 0 bases from J, the gap between germline ends came to 5 bases. The CDR3 contains 13 residues. CDR1 is SNHLY, CDR2 FYNNEI, per germline. The CDR3 DNA reads as TGTGCCAGCAGTACAGGCTCTGGAAACACCATATATTTT. Amino acids: CASSTGSGNTIYF.

The chain uses TRBV6-1 and TRBJ2-5; D might be TRBD2 (6 bases). V was clipped by 0 bases and J by 7 bases, with 9 bases between them. The V gene's germline CDR1 is MNHNS and CDR2 SASEGT. This CDR3 is 13 amino acids long. The CDR3 reads CASSEAWEATQYF. CDR3 coding DNA: TGTGCCAGCAGTGAAGCGTGGGAGGCGACCCAGTACTTC.

The V and J genes are TRBV27 and TRBJ1-2; D unclear. Germline V gives CDR1 MNHEY, CDR2 SMNVEV (reference sequence). This CDR3 is built from 12 residues. Trimming took 2 bases from V and 8 from J, leaving 9 bases between them. CDR3 residues: CASSLGGSGYTF. DNA for the CDR3: TGTGCCAGCAGTTTAGGAGGGTCCGGCTACACCTTC.

Notes on this clone: An end of the junction does not agree with germline; a read error may underlie this. This sequence joins TRBV5-1 and TRBJ1-1, with D maybe TRBD1 (5 bases). In germline, CDR1 is SGHRS, CDR2 YFSETQ. The CDR3 is 13 amino acids. CDR3 amino acids: CASRLGLHTEAFF. The DNA for the CDR3 is TGCGCCAGCAGGTTGGGACTACACACTGAAGCTTTCTTT. The full variable domain, rest sourced from reference TRBV5-1 and TRBJ1-1, is KAGVTQTPRYLIKTRGQQVTLSCSPISGHRSVSWYQQTPGQGLQFLFEYFSETQRNKGNFPGRFSGRQFSNSRSEMNVSTLELGDSALYLCASRLGLHTEAFFGQGTRLTVV.

The chain recombines TRBV5-1 with TRBJ2-7; weak D call: TRBD2 (5 bases). The CDR3 consists of 13 residues. From germline, CDR1 is SGHRS and CDR2 YFSETQ. Trimming pared 5 bases from V and 6 bases from J, leaving 15 bases between. For the CDR3, the DNA is TGCGCCAGCAGTCAGGTCGGGGATGGCGAGCAGTACTTC. Protein sequence: CASSQVGDGEQYF.

The gene calls are TRBV5-1 and TRBJ2-5; weak D call: TRBD1 (6 bases). Germline CDR1 reads SGHRS; CDR2 reads YFSETQ. The CDR3 runs to 13 residues. Trimming left V 7 bases short and J 0 bases short, with 10 bases between. The CDR3 nucleotides read TGCGCCAGCGGCCGGGACAACCAAGAGACCCAGTACTTC. It specifies CASGRDNQETQYF. The whole variable domain, remainder taken from reference TRBV5-1 and TRBJ2-5, is KAGVTQTPRYLIKTRGQQVTLSCSPISGHRSVSWYQQTPGQGLQFLFEYFSETQRNKGNFPGRFSGRQFSNSRSEMNVSTLELGDSALYLCASGRDNQETQYFGPGTRLLVL.

V usage is TRBV7-9 and J usage is TRBJ1-1; the D is unclear. Trimming took off 4 bases at V and 1 base at J, with 10 bases between the two ends. Germline-derived CDR1 and CDR2 are SEHNR and FQNEAQ (reference sequence). This CDR3 is built from 14 residues. The DNA of the CDR3 is TGTGCCAGCAGCTCGTACACCCAGAACACTGAAGCTTTCTTT. This codes for CASSSYTQNTEAFF.

This clone came up once. The J gene is TRBJ1-5, the V gene TRBV19; possibly TRBD1 for D (5 bases). This CDR3 contains 16 residues. With 4 bases removed from V and 3 bases from J, the gap between germline ends came to 16 bases. The V gene's germline CDR1 is LNHDA and CDR2 SQIVND (reference sequence). CDR3 coding DNA: TGTGCCAGTAGTACCCGACAGTCTTCTCACAATCAGCCCCAGCATTTT. Protein sequence: CASSTRQSSHNQPQHF. The whole variable domain, filled in from reference TRBV19 and TRBJ1-5, reads DGGITQSPKYLFRKEGQNVTLSCEQNLNHDAMYWYRQDPGQGLRLIYYSQIVNDFQKGDIAEGYSVSREKKESFPLTVTSAQKNPTAFYLCASSTRQSSHNQPQHFGDGTRLSIL.

The V and J genes are TRBV9 and TRBJ1-6; D remains unclear. Germline loops: CDR1 SGDLS, CDR2 YYNGEE. This CDR3 is built from 14 residues. Trimming pared 4 bases from V and 9 bases from J, leaving 14 bases between. The CDR3 loop reads CASSYLDSSSPLHF. Written as DNA, the CDR3 is TGTGCCAGCAGCTACCTCGATAGCAGTTCACCCCTCCACTTT.

The J gene is TRBJ1-2, the V gene TRBV2; unclear D gene. V was cut by 6 bases and J by 8 bases, with 7 bases left in between. There are 10 residues in the CDR3. CDR1 is SNHLY, CDR2 FYNNEI, per germline. The CDR3 bases are TGTGCCAGCAGGGCCTTGGGCTACACCTTC. Residues: CASRALGYTF.

The gene calls are TRBV5-1 and TRBJ2-7, with D possibly TRBD1 on 6 matching bases. Trimming pared 0 bases from V and 6 bases from J, leaving 13 bases between. Germline V gene lookup returns CDR1 SGHRS and CDR2 YFSETQ. The CDR3 is made up of 14 amino acids. In DNA form, the CDR3 reads TGCGCCAGCAGCTTGGGGCAGGGGAGAGGCGAGCAGTACTTC. This encodes CASSLGQGRGEQYF.

This clone was recorded at least ten times. The gene calls are TRBV6-1 and TRBJ2-2; TRBD1 might be the D (6 bases). Between the trimmed V and J ends, which lost 10 bases and 2 bases, there was a span of 17 bases. The germline V gene encodes CDR1 MNHNS and CDR2 SASEGT. This CDR3 spans 15 amino acids. Here the CDR3 reads CATPVGGINTGELFF. CDR3 coding DNA: TGTGCCACCCCGGTAGGGGGTATTAACACCGGGGAGCTGTTTTTT.

This clone was seen a handful of times. The chain is built from TRBV11-2 and TRBJ2-7, with D possibly matching TRBD1 (7 bases). This CDR3 has 14 residues. Trimming took off 3 bases at V and 3 bases at J, with 12 bases between the two ends. The germline CDR1 and CDR2 sequences are SGHAT and FQNNGV. In DNA, the CDR3 is TGTGCCAGCAGCTTTAACAGGGGAGGCTACGAGCAGTACTTC. Residues: CASSFNRGGYEQYF.

The chain joins TRBV7-3 to TRBJ2-1; possibly TRBD2 for D (6 bases). The CDR3 sequence is 15 residues long. Germline V gene data show CDR1 as SGHTA and CDR2 as FQGTGA. V lost 0 bases and J 8 bases, leaving 14 bases between the germline ends. The CDR3 region has the DNA TGTGCCAGCAGCTTAACCGGGACTCCTGGGGATGAGCAGTTCTTC. Protein: CASSLTGTPGDEQFF.

This chain uses TRBV25-1 with TRBJ1-2; 10 bases match TRBD1. The CDR3 extends over 15 amino acids. Unmatched junction bases numbered 6, after V lost 4 bases and J lost 4 bases. Per germline, CDR1 MGHDK and CDR2 SYGVNS. CDR3 DNA sequence: TGTGCCAGCAGTGCCGACAGGGGGCCCAGCTATGGCTACACCTTC. This encodes CASSADRGPSYGYTF.

The sample holds a few counts of this clone. The chain carries TRBV9 and TRBJ2-5; 10 bases are shared with TRBD1. After removal of 0 bases from V and 5 bases from J, the junction contained 4 bases not matched to a gene. The germline gives CDR1 SGDLS, CDR2 YYNGEE. This CDR3 spans 15 amino acids. The CDR3 here is CASSVAGTGVETQYF. CDR3 DNA sequence: TGTGCCAGCAGCGTAGCCGGGACAGGGGTGGAGACCCAGTACTTC. Combining the CDR3 with reference TRBV9 and TRBJ2-5 gives the whole variable domain DSGVTQTPKHLITATGQRVTLRCSPRSGDLSVYWYQQSLDQGLQFLIQYYNGEERAKGNILERFSAQQFPDLHSELNLSSLELGDSALYFCASSVAGTGVETQYFGPGTRLLVL.

This chain links TRBV5-1 with TRBJ2-5; 10 nucleotides match TRBD2. CDR3 length: 17 residues. Germline V gene sequence: CDR1 SGHRS, CDR2 YFSETQ. Trimming took 0 bases from V and 5 from J; bases not matched to a gene: 10. The DNA of the CDR3 is TGCGCCAGCAGCTTGGAGGTCCTAGCGGGAGAGGCGGAGACCCAGTACTTC. Translation gives CASSLEVLAGEAETQYF.

V and J are TRBV14 and TRBJ1-4; 7 nucleotides align to TRBD1. There are 14 residues in the CDR3. With V trimmed by 4 bases and J by 7 bases, 6 bases remained unmatched. Per the germline V gene, CDR1 is SGHDN and CDR2 is FVKESK. This CDR3 is CASSLRGGFEKLFF. CDR3 sequence (DNA): TGTGCCAGCAGCCTTCGAGGGGGCTTTGAAAAACTGTTTTTT.

CDR3 in amino acids: CATWRESEQYF. In DNA form, the CDR3 reads TGTGCCACCTGGAGGGAATCCGAGCAGTACTTC. The gene calls are TRBV28 and TRBJ2-7, with a tentative D call TRBD2 (6 bases). Germline V gene lookup returns CDR1 MDHEN and CDR2 SYDVKM. The V gene lost 10 bases and the J gene lost 6 bases, with 13 bases spanning the gap. The CDR3 contains 11 residues.

The chain uses TRBV2 and TRBJ2-3; no clear D. Germline CDR1 is SNHLY and CDR2 is FYNNEI. The CDR3 has 13 amino acids. The V gene lost 11 bases and the J gene lost 0 bases, with 12 bases spanning the gap. CDR3 residues: CAGTPRSTDTQYF. The CDR3 bases are TGTGCCGGTACACCTAGGAGCACAGATACGCAGTATTTT.

This clone was recorded a few times. The CDR3 DNA sequence: TGTGCCAGCAGCGTAGCAGCGGGACAGGGCCCCTTCGCCAAAAACATTCAGTACTTC. Translated: CASSVAAGQGPFAKNIQYF. The chain couples TRBV9 to TRBJ2-4, with 9 bases identical to TRBD1. CDR3 length: 19 residues. V was clipped by 0 bases and J by 1 base; unmatched bases: 11. CDR1 is SGDLS, CDR2 YYNGEE, per germline.

The J gene is TRBJ1-6, the V gene TRBV9; a possible D gene is TRBD1 (6 bases). The CDR3 spans 15 residues. V lost 0 bases to trimming and J lost 8 bases, with 12 bases between them. Germline V gives CDR1 SGDLS, CDR2 YYNGEE. The CDR3 coding sequence is TGTGCCAGCAGCGTAGATCAGGGGACGGATTCACCCCTCCACTTT. Translated, it gives CASSVDQGTDSPLHF.

V and J are TRBV28 and TRBJ2-1, with 10 bases fitting TRBD2. This CDR3 has 15 residues. The V gene end was trimmed by 6 bases and the J gene end by 0 bases; junction bases not matched to a gene: 2. The germline gives CDR1 MDHEN, CDR2 SYDVKM. In nucleotides, the CDR3 is TGTGCCAGCAGGCTAGCGGGAGTCTCCTACAATGAGCAGTTCTTC. It specifies CASRLAGVSYNEQFF.

The rearrangement joins TRBV27 to TRBJ1-5, with TRBD1 matching over 8 bases. J was trimmed by 0 bases and V by 5 bases; bases with no gene match: 9. Germline values: CDR1 MNHEY, CDR2 SMNVEV (reference sequence). The CDR3 runs 17 residues. This chain's CDR3 is CASSHRGALNSNQPQHF. For the CDR3, the DNA is TGTGCCAGCAGTCACAGGGGGGCCCTAAATAGCAATCAGCCCCAGCATTTT.

The chain combines TRBV6-1 with TRBJ1-5; the D is unclear. CDR1 and CDR2 (germline): MNHNS, SASEGT. This CDR3 contains 13 residues. V lost 8 bases and J lost 6, with 14 bases in between. The CDR3 sequence is CASQTISGQPQHF. CDR3 nucleotides: TGTGCCAGCCAAACCATCTCGGGTCAGCCCCAGCATTTT.

This clone showed up just a few times. The chain combines TRBV25-1 with TRBJ2-7; 11 bases fit TRBD2. There are 13 residues in the CDR3. CDR1 is MGHDK and CDR2 is SYGVNS in the germline V gene. The J segment lost 5 bases and the V segment lost 8 bases, leaving 5 bases of the junction unmatched. The DNA for the CDR3 is TGTGCCAGCTCAGCTAGCGGGAGGAACGAGCAGTACTTC. Its protein is CASSASGRNEQYF.

This clone occurred a few times. Relative to the germline gene, one junction end is altered; a read error may explain this. V and J are TRBV4-2 and TRBJ2-7; 7 bases match TRBD1. The CDR3 loop spans 18 amino acids. Germline V gives CDR1 LGHNA, CDR2 YNFKEQ. The CDR3 loop reads CASRQVWGEGTVSYEQYF. The CDR3 nucleotides are TGTGCCAGCAGACAAGTTTGGGGTGAAGGGACAGTGAGCTACGAGCAGTACTTC.

This sequence joins TRBV5-4 and TRBJ2-1, with 10 bases aligning to TRBD1. V lost 4 bases and J lost 7; bases outside the gene matches: 5. The germline CDR1 and CDR2 sequences are SGHNT and YYREEE (reference sequence). This CDR3 is built from 14 residues. The CDR3 here is CASSSGQGGNEQFF. The CDR3 region has the DNA TGTGCCAGCAGCAGCGGACAGGGGGGAAATGAGCAGTTCTTC.

This chain joins TRBV9 and TRBJ1-1; tentatively, D is TRBD1 (5 bases). The CDR3 runs 15 residues. V lost 0 bases to trimming and J lost 1 base, with 10 bases between them. Germline V gene lookup returns CDR1 SGDLS and CDR2 YYNGEE. The CDR3 loop reads CASSVVGQGNTEAFF. The CDR3 nucleotides read TGTGCCAGCAGCGTAGTAGGCCAGGGGAACACTGAAGCTTTCTTT.

This CDR3 reads CASSLVGQNEQFF. The CDR3 DNA sequence: TGTGCCAGCAGCTTAGTTGGGCAGAATGAGCAGTTCTTC. The chain has TRBV11-2 and TRBJ2-1; D not certain. Germline CDR1 is SGHAT and CDR2 is FQNNGV. Trimming pared 1 base from V and 7 bases from J, leaving 8 bases between. The CDR3 length is 13 residues.